Presented here are 17 T cell receptor beta chains from one specimen sequenced in a study of cytomegalovirus exposure and HLA in healthy donors. A multiplex PCR was run with 60 Vbeta primers and 13 Jbeta primers. Clones were read by immunoSEQ multiplex PCR, and TCRdb kept only the in-frame ones, dropping some. The data contain 150,000 to 200,000 clones, nearly 80% of them singletons. The sequenced material came from PBMCs. The source of these receptors is a woman in her forties or fifties in good health and CMV-seropositive.

This sequence joins TRBV7-2 and TRBJ1-1, with unresolved D. Looked up from germline, CDR1 is SGHTA and CDR2 is FQGNSA. With 5 bases removed from V and 3 bases from J, the gap between germline ends came to 13 bases. The CDR3 is 14 residues long. This CDR3 is CASSPQAWYTEAFF. CDR3 DNA sequence: TGTGCCAGCAGCCCCCAGGCCTGGTACACTGAAGCTTTCTTT.

The rearrangement joins TRBV7-2 to TRBJ2-5; the match to TRBD2 covers 7 bases. Germline lookup yields CDR1 SGHTA and CDR2 FQGNSA. This CDR3 contains 16 residues. The ends lost 3 bases at V and 5 bases at J; junction bases unmatched: 12. CDR3 sequence: CASSFSGAGVRETQYF. The CDR3 region has the DNA TGTGCCAGCAGCTTCAGTGGGGCGGGGGTCCGGGAGACCCAGTACTTC.

The genes are TRBV6-5 and TRBJ2-7, with a possible D match to TRBD2 (5 bases). Looked up from germline, CDR1 is MNHEY and CDR2 is SVGAGI. This CDR3 has 13 amino acids. Trimming left V 6 bases short and J 2 bases short, with 11 bases between. The CDR3 DNA reads as TGTGCCAGCAGCCAGAGCGGAACCTACGAGCAGTACTTC. It encodes CASSQSGTYEQYF.

The J gene is TRBJ2-3, the V gene TRBV18; 11 nucleotides match TRBD2. CDR3 length: 18 amino acids. Germline V gives CDR1 KGHSH, CDR2 LQKENI. With 2 bases clipped from V and 1 base from J, the junction kept 8 bases outside the gene matches. The CDR3 DNA is TGTGCCAGCTCACCAATTAGCGGGGGGGCCATTGGCACAGATACGCAGTATTTT. The encoded protein is CASSPISGGAIGTDTQYF.

The CDR3 nucleotides read TGCGCCAGCAGTGATGGGGGGGCAAATGGGGCCAACGTCCTGACTTTC. It is translated as CASSDGGANGANVLTF. The rearrangement uses TRBV10-2 and TRBJ2-6; D possibly corresponds to TRBD2 (7 bases). The germline gives CDR1 WSHSY, CDR2 SAAADI. The CDR3 is 16 amino acids. V shed 3 bases and J shed 3 bases, with 12 bases lying between them.

The chain joins TRBV7-2 to TRBJ2-1, with TRBD2 matching over 7 bases. The V gene's germline CDR1 is SGHTA and CDR2 FQGNSA. The trim removed 0 bases at V and 9 bases at J, leaving 14 bases unmatched. The CDR3 has 17 residues. CDR3 protein: CASSLALGRVAGGEQFF. The CDR3, as DNA: TGTGCCAGCAGCTTAGCCCTGGGGAGGGTGGCAGGTGGTGAGCAGTTCTTC. The variable domain in full, with the rest retrieved from reference TRBV7-2 and TRBJ2-1, is GAGVSQSPSNKVTEKGKDVELRCDPISGHTALYWYRQSLGQGLEFLIYFQGNSAPDKSGLPSDRFSAERTGGSVSTLTIQRTQQEDSAVYLCASSLALGRVAGGEQFFGPGTRLTVL.

This clone was counted between two and nine times. The rearrangement joins TRBV2 to TRBJ1-2; a possible D gene is TRBD1 (6 bases). Per germline, CDR1 SNHLY and CDR2 FYNNEI. V shed 5 bases and J shed 2 bases, with 9 bases lying between them. The CDR3 runs 13 residues. The CDR3, as DNA: TGTGCCAGCAGTTCCCAGGGGAACTATGGCTACACCTTC. Translation gives CASSSQGNYGYTF.

This clone was observed a few times. This chain uses TRBV7-9 with TRBJ1-2; tentatively, D is TRBD1 (5 bases). Trimming removed 1 base at V and 4 bases at J, with 7 bases between. Per germline, CDR1 SEHNR and CDR2 FQNEAQ (reference sequence). There are 13 residues in the CDR3. CDR3 coding DNA: TGTGCCAGCAGCTTAGTGGGGGGCTATGGCTACACCTTC. Its protein is CASSLVGGYGYTF.

The chain links TRBV4-1 to TRBJ2-2; 10 bases match TRBD2. J gave up 4 bases and V 0 bases, and 11 bases lay outside the gene matches. Germline CDR1 and CDR2: MGHRA and YSYEKL. The length of the CDR3 is 19 residues. The chain's CDR3 is CASSQDPSLAGVSTGELFF. The CDR3, as DNA: TGCGCCAGCAGCCAAGACCCGAGTCTAGCGGGAGTCAGCACCGGGGAGCTGTTTTTT.

CDR3 nucleotide sequence: TGTGCCAGTAGTATGGGACAGACTAGCAATCAGCCCCAGCATTTT. Its translation: CASSMGQTSNQPQHF. The chain is built from TRBV19 and TRBJ1-5; 7 bases match TRBD1. The J segment lost 0 bases and the V segment lost 3 bases, leaving 2 bases of the junction unmatched. This CDR3 is built from 15 residues. The germline gives CDR1 LNHDA, CDR2 SQIVND (reference sequence).

The chain recombines TRBV15 with TRBJ1-4; D call uncertain. The V end was cut by 0 bases, the J end by 7 bases, with 3 bases between. The CDR3 runs to 12 residues. Germline V gene sequence: CDR1 LNHNV, CDR2 YYDKDF (reference sequence). The CDR3 here is CATSRDGEKLFF. CDR3 in DNA: TGTGCCACCAGCAGAGACGGTGAAAAACTGTTTTTT.

The chain uses TRBV12-5 and TRBJ1-1; no definite D call. The CDR3 runs to 16 residues. Trimming left V 3 bases short and J 1 base short, with 15 bases between. Germline V gives CDR1 LGHNT, CDR2 FRNRAP. CDR3 nucleotides: TGTGCTAGTGGTTTACCCCCTGGACTGGGGAACACTGAAGCTTTCTTT. Its translation is CASGLPPGLGNTEAFF.

CDR3 DNA: TGCGCCAGCAGTGGCGGAGGGATCGAGACCCAGTACTTC. Protein product: CASSGGGIETQYF. This rearrangement joins TRBV10-1 to TRBJ2-5, with TRBD2 as a possible D gene (6 bases). Germline lookup yields CDR1 WNHNN and CDR2 SYGVQD (reference sequence). The CDR3 runs to 13 residues. V lost 4 bases and J lost 5, with 11 bases in between.

The rearrangement links TRBV18 to TRBJ2-1, with unresolved D. Germline CDR1 KGHSH, CDR2 LQKENI. Deletions cut 6 bases from V and 8 bases from J, with 17 bases between. This CDR3 is 14 amino acids long. This CDR3 is CASSPVGPLDEQFF. CDR3 in DNA: TGTGCCAGCTCCCCAGTTGGGCCCCTCGATGAGCAGTTCTTC.

The chain carries TRBV18 and TRBJ1-1, with TRBD1 matching 11 bases. The CDR3 has 19 residues. Germline CDR1 reads KGHSH; CDR2 reads LQKENI. V lost 2 bases, J lost 4 bases, and 15 bases stayed unmatched. The CDR3 sequence: CASSPLLPEPGTGGTEAFF. The CDR3 DNA reads TGTGCCAGCTCACCATTGCTCCCTGAACCAGGGACAGGGGGCACTGAAGCTTTCTTT.

The CDR3 DNA reads TGTGCTAGTGGGCGCGGGACTAGCGGGATCTACGAGCAGTACTTC. Translating gives CASGRGTSGIYEQYF. V usage is TRBV12-5 and J usage is TRBJ2-7, with 13 bases identical to TRBD2. The CDR3 is made up of 15 amino acids. CDR1 LGHNT and CDR2 FRNRAP come from the germline V gene. The trim removed 6 bases at V and 3 bases at J, leaving 5 bases unmatched. The whole variable domain, filled in from reference TRBV12-5 and TRBJ2-7, reads DARVTQTPRHKVTEMGQEVTMRCQPILGHNTVFWYRQTMMQGLELLAYFRNRAPLDDSGMPKDRFSAEMPDATLATLKIQPSEPRDSAVYFCASGRGTSGIYEQYFGPGTRLTVT.

CDR3 coding DNA: TGTGCCAGCATCGAAGGGGGGGATCGGGAAAAACTGTTTTTT. Protein product: CASIEGGDREKLFF. The chain joins TRBV6-1 to TRBJ1-4; TRBD1 is a possible D gene (6 bases). Germline-derived CDR1 and CDR2 are MNHNS and SASEGT. The CDR3 is made up of 14 amino acids. V dropped 7 bases and J dropped 8 bases, with 17 bases sitting between them.